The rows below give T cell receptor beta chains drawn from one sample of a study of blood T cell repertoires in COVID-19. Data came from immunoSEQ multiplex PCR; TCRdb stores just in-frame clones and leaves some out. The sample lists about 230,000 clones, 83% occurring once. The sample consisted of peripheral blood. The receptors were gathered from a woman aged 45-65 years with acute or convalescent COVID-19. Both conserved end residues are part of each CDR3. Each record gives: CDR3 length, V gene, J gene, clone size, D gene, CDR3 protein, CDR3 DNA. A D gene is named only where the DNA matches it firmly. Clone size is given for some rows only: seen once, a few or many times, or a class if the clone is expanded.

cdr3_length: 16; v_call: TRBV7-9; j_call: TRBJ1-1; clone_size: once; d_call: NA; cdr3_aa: CASSLAWWEGTTEAFF; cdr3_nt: TGTGCCAGCAGCTTAGCCTGGTGGGAGGGTACAACTGAAGCTTTCTTT
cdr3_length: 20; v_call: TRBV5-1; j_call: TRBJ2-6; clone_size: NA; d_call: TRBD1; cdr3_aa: CASSRHKPGQTLSGANVLTF; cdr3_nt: TGCGCCAGCAGCCGCCACAAGCCGGGACAGACCCTCTCTGGGGCCAACGTCCTGACTTTC
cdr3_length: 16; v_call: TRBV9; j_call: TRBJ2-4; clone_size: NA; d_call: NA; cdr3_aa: CASSVAGRDRKNIQYF; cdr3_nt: TGTGCCAGCAGCGTAGCTGGGAGGGACAGGAAAAACATTCAGTACTTC
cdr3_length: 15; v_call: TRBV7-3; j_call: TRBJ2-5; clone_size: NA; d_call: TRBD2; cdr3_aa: CASSSSGTSMETQYF; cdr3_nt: TGTGCCAGCAGCAGCTCCGGGACTAGCATGGAGACCCAGTACTTC
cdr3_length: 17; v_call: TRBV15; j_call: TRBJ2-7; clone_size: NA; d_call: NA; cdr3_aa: CATSRETSRLLPYEQYF; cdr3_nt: TGTGCCACCAGCAGAGAGACTAGTCGCCTCCTCCCTTACGAGCAGTACTTC
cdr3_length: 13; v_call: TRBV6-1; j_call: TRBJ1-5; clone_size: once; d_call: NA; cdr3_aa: CASSERENQPQHF; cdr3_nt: TGTGCCAGCAGTGAACGGGAAAATCAGCCCCAGCATTTT
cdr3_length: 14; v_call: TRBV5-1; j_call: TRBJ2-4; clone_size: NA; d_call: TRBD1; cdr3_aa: CASSLVQGGNIQYF; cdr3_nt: TGCGCCAGCAGCTTGGTACAGGGGGGTAACATTCAGTACTTC
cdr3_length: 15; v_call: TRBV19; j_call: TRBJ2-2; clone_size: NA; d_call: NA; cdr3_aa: CASSIEGIRTGELFF; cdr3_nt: TGTGCCAGTAGTATCGAGGGTATTCGGACCGGGGAGCTGTTTTTT
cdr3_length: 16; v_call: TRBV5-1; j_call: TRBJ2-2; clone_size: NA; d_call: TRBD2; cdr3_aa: CASSLPLSGSDGELFF; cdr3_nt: TGCGCCAGCAGCCTCCCCTTAAGCGGGAGTGACGGGGAGCTGTTTTTT
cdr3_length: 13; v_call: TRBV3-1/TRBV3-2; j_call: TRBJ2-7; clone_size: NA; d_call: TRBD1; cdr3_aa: CASSPGQGYEQYF; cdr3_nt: TGTGCCAGCAGCCCGGGACAGGGCTACGAGCAGTACTTC
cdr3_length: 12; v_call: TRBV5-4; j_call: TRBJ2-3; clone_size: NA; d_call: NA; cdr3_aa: CASSLWGGTQYF; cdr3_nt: TGTGCCAGCAGCTTGTGGGGAGGTACGCAGTATTTT
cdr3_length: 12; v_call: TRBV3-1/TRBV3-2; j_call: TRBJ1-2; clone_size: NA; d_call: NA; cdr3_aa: CATGPGNYGYTF; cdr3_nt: TGTGCCACCGGACCAGGGAACTATGGCTACACCTTC
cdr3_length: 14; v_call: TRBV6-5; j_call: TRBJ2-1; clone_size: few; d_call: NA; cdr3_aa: CASRIKAYYNEQFF; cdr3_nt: TGTGCCAGCAGAATCAAAGCGTACTACAATGAGCAGTTCTTC
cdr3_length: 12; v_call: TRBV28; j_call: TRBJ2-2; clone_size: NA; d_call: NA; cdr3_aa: CASQGNDGELFF; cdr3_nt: TGTGCCAGCCAGGGGAACGACGGGGAGCTGTTTTTT
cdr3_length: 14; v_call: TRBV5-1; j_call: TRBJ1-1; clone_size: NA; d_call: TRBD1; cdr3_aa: CASSQGTANTEAFF; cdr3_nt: TGCGCCAGCAGTCAGGGGACAGCGAACACTGAAGCTTTCTTT
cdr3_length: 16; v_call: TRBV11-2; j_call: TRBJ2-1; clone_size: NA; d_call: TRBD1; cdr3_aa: CASSLGPKTGENEQFF; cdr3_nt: TGTGCCAGCAGCTTAGGCCCAAAGACAGGGGAAAATGAGCAGTTCTTC
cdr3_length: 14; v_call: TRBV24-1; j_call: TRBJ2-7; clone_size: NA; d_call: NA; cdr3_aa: CATSDSLDSYEQYF; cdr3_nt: TGTGCCACCAGTGATTCCCTCGACAGCTACGAGCAGTACTTC
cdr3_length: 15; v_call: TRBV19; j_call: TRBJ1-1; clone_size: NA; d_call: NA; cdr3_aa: CASSIRGGLNTEAFF; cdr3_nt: TGTGCCAGTAGTATACGAGGCGGGTTGAACACTGAAGCTTTCTTT
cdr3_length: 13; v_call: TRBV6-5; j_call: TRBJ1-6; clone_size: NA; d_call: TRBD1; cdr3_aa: CASLQGVDSPLHF; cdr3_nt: TGTGCCTCCCTGCAGGGGGTAGATTCACCCCTCCACTTT
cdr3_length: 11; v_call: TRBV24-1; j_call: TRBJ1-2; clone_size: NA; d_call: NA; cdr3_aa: CATRAGNGYTF; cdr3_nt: TGTGCCACCAGGGCGGGGAATGGCTACACCTTC